This T cell receptor beta chain was obtained from a study of control samples from healthy donors and cancer patients. Using immunoSEQ multiplex PCR, the repertoire was profiled, and TCRdb retains in-frame clones only, with some absent. The sample holds some 150,000 clones, around 93% seen once. This CDR3 has 19 residues. Looked up from germline, CDR1 is WSHSY and CDR2 is SAAADI. V dropped 7 bases and J dropped 0 bases, with 27 bases sitting between them. This clonotype was sampled from a woman aged 55-70 years in good health. What was sequenced was blood. This chain joins TRBV10-2 and TRBJ1-1, with D tentatively TRBD1 (6 bases). The CDR3 sequence: CASTLDGGAAFGVNTEAFF. The DNA for the CDR3 is TGCGCCAGCACCCTCGACGGGGGGGCCGCCTTTGGTGTGAACACTGAAGCTTTCTTT.